The rows below give T cell receptor beta chains drawn from one sample of a study of CD8 T cells in Susac syndrome. One entry per CDR3 protein results from TCRdb running MiXCR on the immunoSEQ multiplex PCR reads. Here the sample spans about 90,000 distinct CDR3 sequences, roughly 96% being singletons. Input material: CD8+ T cells from PBMCs. The receptors come from a human donor with Susac syndrome. The CDR3 runs from the conserved cysteine through the conserved F or W. The D gene is left open where the match is weak. Where a row states a size, it is once, few, many or the class of an expanded clone; other rows omit it.

abundance	d_gene	v_gene	j_gene	CDR3nt	CDR3aa
NA	NA	TRBV30	TRBJ1-6	TGTGCCTGGAGCCCCCAGGGAGTACCCCTCCACTTT	CAWSPQGVPLHF
NA	TRBD1	TRBV11-2	TRBJ2-5	TGTGCCAGCAGCGGCAGCGGACAGGGATGGGAGACCCAGTACTTC	CASSGSGQGWETQYF
NA	NA	TRBV27	TRBJ2-3	TGTGCCAGCAGTTTAAGGGACATCAGCACAGATACGCAGTATTTT	CASSLRDISTDTQYF
NA	TRBD2	TRBV9	TRBJ2-5	TGTGCCAGCAGCGACGGGACTAGCGGCTCCCAAGAGACCCAGTACTTC	CASSDGTSGSQETQYF
NA	TRBD1	TRBV20-1	TRBJ2-1	TGCAGTGCTGGGAAGACAGGGCAAGATTTATATGAGCAGTTCTTC	CSAGKTGQDLYEQFF
NA	TRBD1	TRBV29-1	TRBJ1-1	TGCAGCGTCGGGGACAGGAACACTGAAGCTTTCTTT	CSVGDRNTEAFF
NA	TRBD1	TRBV27	TRBJ1-1	TGTGCCAGCATCCCGGGACAGATGAACACTGAAGCTTTCTTT	CASIPGQMNTEAFF
NA	NA	TRBV20-1	TRBJ1-2	TGCAGTGCCCGTGGGGGGGCGGGTAACTATGGCTACACCTTC	CSARGGAGNYGYTF
NA	NA	TRBV27	TRBJ1-5	TGTGCCACCAGAGGAGTGAATCAGCCCCAGCATTTT	CATRGVNQPQHF
NA	NA	TRBV6-5	TRBJ1-6	TGTGCCAGCAGGCACCGACAGGAGTATTCACCCCTCCACTTT	CASRHRQEYSPLHF
NA	TRBD1	TRBV27	TRBJ2-5	TGTGCCAGCAGTCGAAGGGACAGGCATCAAGAGACCCAGTACTTC	CASSRRDRHQETQYF
few	TRBD1	TRBV18	TRBJ1-1	TGTGCCAGCTCACCCGGACAGGGGTGGACTGAAGCTTTCTTT	CASSPGQGWTEAFF
NA	NA	TRBV5-4	TRBJ2-5	TGTGCCAGCAGCTGGGGGGAGACCCAGTACTTC	CASSWGETQYF
NA	TRBD1	TRBV30	TRBJ1-2	TGTGCCTGGAAGGCTAATTCGGGACAGTACTATGGCTACACCTTC	CAWKANSGQYYGYTF
NA	TRBD2	TRBV5-1	TRBJ2-3	TGCGCCAGCAGCTTGGGAGCTAGCGGGGGACGCACAGATACGCAGTATTTT	CASSLGASGGRTDTQYF
NA	NA	TRBV20-1	TRBJ2-1	TGCAGTGCCAGGAGGGAAACGTCCCACAATGAGCAGTTCTTC	CSARRETSHNEQFF
NA	NA	TRBV18	TRBJ2-4	TGTGCCAGCTCACCAGGGAACCCCAAAAACATTCAGTACTTC	CASSPGNPKNIQYF
NA	NA	TRBV30	TRBJ2-7	TGTGCCTGGGGGGACGGGACCTACGAGCAGTACTTC	CAWGDGTYEQYF
once	NA	TRBV4-1	TRBJ1-1	TGCGCCAGCAGCCAAGAACGAAGTTCGGGGAACACTGAAGCTTTCTTT	CASSQERSSGNTEAFF
NA	TRBD1	TRBV13	TRBJ1-1	TGTGCCAGCAGCTCAGGGGGATCGAACACTGAAGCTTTCTTT	CASSSGGSNTEAFF
NA	NA	TRBV30	TRBJ2-7	TGTGCCTGGAGTGTATCCCCGAGGGTCTACGAGCAGTACTTC	CAWSVSPRVYEQYF
NA	NA	TRBV29-1	TRBJ2-2	TGCAGCGCTACAATGAGTGGGCCGTACACCGGGGAGCTGTTTTTT	CSATMSGPYTGELFF
NA	NA	TRBV20-1	TRBJ2-7	TGCAGTGCTAGAGATTACGGGAGCTCCTACGAGCAGTACTTC	CSARDYGSSYEQYF
once	NA	TRBV5-6	TRBJ2-5	TGTGCCAGCAGCTCGGGACGGCTGGAGACCCAGTACTTC	CASSSGRLETQYF
NA	TRBD1	TRBV18	TRBJ2-5	TGTGCCAGCTCATCGACAGGGGAAGAGACCCAGTACTTC	CASSSTGEETQYF
NA	NA	TRBV20-1	TRBJ2-2	TGCAGTGCTAGGGAAACCTACACCGGGGAGCTGTTTTTT	CSARETYTGELFF
once	NA	TRBV20-1	TRBJ2-6	TGCAGTGCTGTAGGGGCCAACGTCCTGACTTTC	CSAVGANVLTF
NA	NA	TRBV9	TRBJ1-6	TGTGCCAGCAGCGTAAATCCGGATTCGGCACCCCTCCACTTT	CASSVNPDSAPLHF
NA	NA	TRBV13	TRBJ1-4	TGTGCCAGCAGGCAAGCAACTAATGAAAAACTGTTTTTT	CASRQATNEKLFF
NA	TRBD1	TRBV5-1	TRBJ2-1	TGCGCCAGCAGCTTTGGACAGGGGATGAATGAGCAGTTCTTC	CASSFGQGMNEQFF
medium-sized	NA	TRBV7-9	TRBJ1-1	TGTGCCAGCAACCTCCAAGAGAACACTGAAGCTTTCTTT	CASNLQENTEAFF
NA	TRBD1	TRBV20-1	TRBJ2-3	TGCAGTGCTCCCGGACAGGGGCCAGATACGCAGTATTTT	CSAPGQGPDTQYF
NA	NA	TRBV15	TRBJ2-3	TGTGCCACCAGCCTAGGGCGGGACGCCTCTAGCACAGATACGCAGTATTTT	CATSLGRDASSTDTQYF
NA	NA	TRBV7-3	TRBJ1-1	TGTGCCAGCAGCTTAATGACAGACACTGAAGCTTTCTTT	CASSLMTDTEAFF
NA	NA	TRBV9	TRBJ2-5	TGTGCCAGCAGCGTAGAAACAGGCTACTCCGAAGAGACCCAGTACTTC	CASSVETGYSEETQYF
NA	NA	TRBV19	TRBJ2-2	TGTGCCAGTAGTATAATTGCCGGGAACACCGGGGAGCTGTTTTTT	CASSIIAGNTGELFF